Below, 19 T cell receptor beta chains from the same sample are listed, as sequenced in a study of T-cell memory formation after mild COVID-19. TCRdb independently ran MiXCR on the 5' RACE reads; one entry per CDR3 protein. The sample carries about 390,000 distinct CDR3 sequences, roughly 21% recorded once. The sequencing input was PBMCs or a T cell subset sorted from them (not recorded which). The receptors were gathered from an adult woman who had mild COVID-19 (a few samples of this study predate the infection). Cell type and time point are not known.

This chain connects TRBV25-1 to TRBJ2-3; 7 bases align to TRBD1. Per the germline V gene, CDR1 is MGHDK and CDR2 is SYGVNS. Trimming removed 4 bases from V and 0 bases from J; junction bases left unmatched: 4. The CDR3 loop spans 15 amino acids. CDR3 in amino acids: CASSGKQGSTDTQYF. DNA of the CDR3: TGTGCCAGCAGTGGAAAACAGGGGAGCACAGATACGCAGTATTTT.

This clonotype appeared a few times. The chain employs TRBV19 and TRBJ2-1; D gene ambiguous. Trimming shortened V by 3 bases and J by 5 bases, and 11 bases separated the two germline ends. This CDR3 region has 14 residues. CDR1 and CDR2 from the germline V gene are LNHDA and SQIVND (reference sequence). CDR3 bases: TGTGCCAGTAGTATCTATTCAGACCACAATGAGCAGTTCTTC. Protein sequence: CASSIYSDHNEQFF.

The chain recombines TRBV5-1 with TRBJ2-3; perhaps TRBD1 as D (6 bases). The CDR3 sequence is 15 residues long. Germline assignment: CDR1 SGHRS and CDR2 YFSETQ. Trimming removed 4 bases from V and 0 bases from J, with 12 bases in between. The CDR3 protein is CASSLQTGSTDTQYF. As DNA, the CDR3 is TGCGCCAGCAGCCTTCAGACAGGAAGCACAGATACGCAGTATTTT.

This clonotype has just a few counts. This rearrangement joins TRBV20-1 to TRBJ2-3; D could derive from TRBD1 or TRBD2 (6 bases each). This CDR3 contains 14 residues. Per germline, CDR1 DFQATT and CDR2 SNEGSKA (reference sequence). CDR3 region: CTDGRGPSTDTQYF. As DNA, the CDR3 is TGCACCGATGGCCGGGGGCCTAGCACAGATACGCAGTATTTT.

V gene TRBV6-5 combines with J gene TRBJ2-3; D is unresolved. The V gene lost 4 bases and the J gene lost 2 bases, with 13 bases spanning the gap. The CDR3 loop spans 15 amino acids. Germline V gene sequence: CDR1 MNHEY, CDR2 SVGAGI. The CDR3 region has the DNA TGTGCCAGCAGTTCCTTCGTTCCGACCACAGATACGCAGTATTTT. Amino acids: CASSSFVPTTDTQYF.

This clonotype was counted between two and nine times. CDR3 DNA sequence: TGTGCCAGCAGCTTAGTACAGGGTATGTCAGATACGCAGTATTTT. This sequence encodes CASSLVQGMSDTQYF. The V gene is TRBV7-9, the J gene TRBJ2-3, with D perhaps matching TRBD1 (6 bases). Germline V gives CDR1 SEHNR, CDR2 FQNEAQ (reference sequence). This CDR3 is built from 15 residues. Deletions cut 1 base from V and 4 bases from J, with 12 bases between. The whole variable domain, filled in from reference TRBV7-9 and TRBJ2-3, reads DTGVSQNPRHKITKRGQNVTFRCDPISEHNRLYWYRQTLGQGPEFLTYFQNEAQLEKSRLLSDRFSAERPKGSFSTLEIQRTEQGDSAMYLCASSLVQGMSDTQYFGPGTRLTVL.

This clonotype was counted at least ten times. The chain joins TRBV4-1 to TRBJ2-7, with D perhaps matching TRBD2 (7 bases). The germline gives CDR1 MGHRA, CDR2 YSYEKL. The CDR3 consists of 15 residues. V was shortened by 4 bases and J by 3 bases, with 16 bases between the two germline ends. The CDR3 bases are TGCGCCAGCAGCCCTACACAGGGCGGGGGCTACGAGCAGTACTTC. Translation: CASSPTQGGGYEQYF.

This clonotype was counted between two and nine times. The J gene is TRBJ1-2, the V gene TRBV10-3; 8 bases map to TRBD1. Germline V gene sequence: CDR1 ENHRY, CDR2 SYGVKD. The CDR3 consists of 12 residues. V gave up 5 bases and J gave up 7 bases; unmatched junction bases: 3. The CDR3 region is CAISQDRGGYTF. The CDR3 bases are TGTGCCATCAGTCAAGACAGGGGTGGCTACACCTTC.

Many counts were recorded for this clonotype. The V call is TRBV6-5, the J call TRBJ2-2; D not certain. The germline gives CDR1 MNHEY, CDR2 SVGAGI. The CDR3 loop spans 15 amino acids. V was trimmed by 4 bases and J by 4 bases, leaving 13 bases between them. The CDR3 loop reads CASSSLDTFTGELFF. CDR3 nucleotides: TGTGCCAGCAGTTCCCTTGACACTTTCACCGGGGAGCTGTTTTTT.

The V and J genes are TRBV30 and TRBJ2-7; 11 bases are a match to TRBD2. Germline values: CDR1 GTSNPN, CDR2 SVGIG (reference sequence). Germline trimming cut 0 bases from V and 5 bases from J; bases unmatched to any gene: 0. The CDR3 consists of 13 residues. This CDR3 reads CAWSVLAGDEQYF. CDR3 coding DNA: TGTGCCTGGAGTGTACTAGCGGGAGACGAGCAGTACTTC.

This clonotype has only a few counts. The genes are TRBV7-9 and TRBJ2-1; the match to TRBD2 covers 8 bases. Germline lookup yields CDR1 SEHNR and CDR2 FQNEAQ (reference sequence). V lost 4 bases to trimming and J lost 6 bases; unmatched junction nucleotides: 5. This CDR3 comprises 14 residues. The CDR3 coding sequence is TGTGCCAGCAGCTCAGCCGGGACTAGCAATGAGCAGTTCTTC. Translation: CASSSAGTSNEQFF.

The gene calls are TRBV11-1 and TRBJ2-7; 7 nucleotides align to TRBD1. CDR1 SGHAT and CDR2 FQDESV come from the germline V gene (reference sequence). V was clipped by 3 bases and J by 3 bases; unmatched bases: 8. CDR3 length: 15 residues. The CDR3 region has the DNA TGTGCCAGCAGCTTCTCTGGACAGGACCTCTACGAGCAGTACTTC. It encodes CASSFSGQDLYEQYF.

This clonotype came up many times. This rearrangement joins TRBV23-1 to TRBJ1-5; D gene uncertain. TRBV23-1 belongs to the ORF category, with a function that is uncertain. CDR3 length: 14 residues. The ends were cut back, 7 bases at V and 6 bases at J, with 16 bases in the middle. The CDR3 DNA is TGCGCCAGCACCCCCTCCGCTGGGGTTCAGCCCCAGCATTTT. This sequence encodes CASTPSAGVQPQHF.

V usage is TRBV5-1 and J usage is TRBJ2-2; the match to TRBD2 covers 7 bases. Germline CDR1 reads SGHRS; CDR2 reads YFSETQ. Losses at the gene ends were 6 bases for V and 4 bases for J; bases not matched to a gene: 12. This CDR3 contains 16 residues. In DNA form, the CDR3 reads TGCGCCAGCACCCGATGGGCGGGAGTCGGCACCGGGGAGCTGTTTTTT. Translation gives CASTRWAGVGTGELFF.

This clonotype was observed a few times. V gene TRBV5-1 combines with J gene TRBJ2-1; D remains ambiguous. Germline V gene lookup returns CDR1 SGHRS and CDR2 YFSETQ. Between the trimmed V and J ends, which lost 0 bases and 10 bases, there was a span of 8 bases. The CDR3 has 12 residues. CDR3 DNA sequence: TGCGCCAGCAGCTTGGGGGTCGGGGAGCAGTTCTTC. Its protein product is CASSLGVGEQFF.

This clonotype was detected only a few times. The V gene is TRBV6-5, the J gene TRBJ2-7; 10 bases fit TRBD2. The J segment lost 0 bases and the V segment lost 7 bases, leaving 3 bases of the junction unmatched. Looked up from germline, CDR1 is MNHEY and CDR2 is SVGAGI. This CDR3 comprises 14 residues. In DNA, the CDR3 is TGTGCCAGCATCCCTAGCGGGAGCTCCTACGAGCAGTACTTC. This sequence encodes CASIPSGSSYEQYF.

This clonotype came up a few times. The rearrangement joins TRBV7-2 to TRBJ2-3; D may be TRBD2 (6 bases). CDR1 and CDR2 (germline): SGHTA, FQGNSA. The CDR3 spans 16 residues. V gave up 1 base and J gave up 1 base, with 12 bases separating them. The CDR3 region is CASSLGSTRRTDTQYF. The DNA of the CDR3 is TGTGCCAGCAGCTTAGGGTCGACTAGGCGCACAGATACGCAGTATTTT.

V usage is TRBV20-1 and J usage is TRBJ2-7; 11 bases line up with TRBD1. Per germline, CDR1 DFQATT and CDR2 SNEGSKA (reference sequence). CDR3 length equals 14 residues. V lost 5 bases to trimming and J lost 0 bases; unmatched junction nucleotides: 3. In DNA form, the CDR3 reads TGCAGTGCTTCCGGACAGGGGGCCTCCTACGAGCAGTACTTC. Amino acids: CSASGQGASYEQYF.

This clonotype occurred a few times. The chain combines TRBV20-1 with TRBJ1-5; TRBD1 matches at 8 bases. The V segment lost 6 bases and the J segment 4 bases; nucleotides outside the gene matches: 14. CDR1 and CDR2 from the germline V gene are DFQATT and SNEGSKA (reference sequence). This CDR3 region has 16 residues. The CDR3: CSARDRQTGGNQPQHF. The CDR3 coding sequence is TGCAGTGCCCGGGACAGGCAGACCGGGGGAAATCAGCCCCAGCATTTT.